These 5 T cell receptor beta chains share one sample of origin, sequenced in a study of control samples from healthy donors and cancer patients (dated by TCRdb to 2020 to 2021). The method was the immunoSEQ multiplex PCR assay. In its TCRdb copy, this immuneACCESS table keeps in-frame sequences only and misses some clones. Where compared with another copy, unresolved V genes explain less than half of these, and the others have no known cause. This sample lists fewer than 200,000 clones; over 90% were detected once. Just over 1% of the sample is in the top ten clones. Input material: blood. The receptors shown here come from a woman in her 30s in good health.

With respect to this clone: At one boundary the junction diverges from the germline segment, which might be a read error. V gene TRBV6-1 combines with J gene TRBJ2-5; 8 nucleotides line up with TRBD1. CDR1 is MNHNS, CDR2 SASEGT, per germline. The CDR3 length is 12 residues. The CDR3 region has the DNA TGTGCCAGCAGTGATAGGACAGGGCTTCAGGACTTC. It encodes CASSDRTGLQDF.

V is TRBV28 and J is TRBJ2-1, with D unresolved. With 3 bases removed from V and 0 bases from J, the gap between germline ends came to 12 bases. This CDR3 has 16 residues. Germline V gives CDR1 MDHEN, CDR2 SYDVKM. In nucleotides, the CDR3 is TGTGCCAGCAGTTTGGGTTTGACGAGCTCCTACAATGAGCAGTTCTTC. Its protein product is CASSLGLTSSYNEQFF.

The CDR3 nucleotides read TGTGCCAGCAGCCAAGATGCCTTCTCTGGAAACACCATATATTTT. Translation: CASSQDAFSGNTIYF. The V and J genes are TRBV3-1 (or the pseudogene TRBV3-2) and TRBJ1-3; D call uncertain. The CDR3 has 15 residues. The V end lost 0 bases, the J end lost 0 bases, and 6 bases lay between the germline ends. From germline, CDR1 is LGHDT and CDR2 YNNKEL (reference sequence).

The J gene is TRBJ2-1, the V gene TRBV9; D is uncertain. The germline gives CDR1 SGDLS, CDR2 YYNGEE. The CDR3 extends over 14 amino acids. Trimming left V 0 bases short and J 6 bases short, with 10 bases between. The CDR3 sequence is CASSVDSTVNEQFF. The CDR3, as DNA: TGTGCCAGCAGCGTAGACAGTACCGTCAATGAGCAGTTCTTC.

J is TRBJ2-7 and V is TRBV7-9; no firm D call. Germline CDR1 SEHNR, CDR2 FQNEAQ (reference sequence). Deletions cut 0 bases from V and 5 bases from J, with 14 bases between. The CDR3 runs 15 residues. CDR3 DNA sequence: TGTGCCAGCAGCTTAGCGCCCACTGGAGCCCACGAGCAGTACTTC. Its translation: CASSLAPTGAHEQYF.